The 8 T cell receptor beta chains in this list originate from one sample, sequenced in a study of T cell clones after liver transplantation (dated by TCRdb to the late 2010s). Library method: the immunoSEQ multiplex PCR assay. Here the immuneACCESS table is served through TCRdb, limited to in-frame sequences with V and J called. Missing clones are a known gap in these copies; in checked studies unresolved V genes cover under half, and the rest lacks a known reason. This sample holds some 70,000 clones; 90% were observed only once. The ten largest clonotypes hold approximately 2.6% of the sample. The sample's time point label is to be understood as: pre-transplant. Material: CD4+ T cells from blood, obtained before liver transplant. The receptors derive from a human donor who received a liver transplant.

This sequence joins TRBV20-1 and TRBJ1-2; TRBD1 agrees at 8 bases. After removal of 5 bases from V and 7 bases from J, the junction contained 3 bases not matched to a gene. The CDR3 has 11 amino acids. Germline CDR1 DFQATT, CDR2 SNEGSKA (reference sequence). As DNA, the CDR3 is TGCAGTGCTGGGGACAGGTTTGGCTACACCTTC. Translating gives CSAGDRFGYTF.

The chain has TRBV4-2 and TRBJ2-2; D call uncertain. This CDR3 has 15 amino acids. The germline CDR1 and CDR2 sequences are LGHNA and YNFKEQ. The germline V and J ends were trimmed by 0 bases and 4 bases, with 9 bases remaining between them. CDR3 residues: CASSQEKTFTGELFF. DNA for the CDR3: TGTGCCAGCAGCCAAGAAAAAACTTTCACCGGGGAGCTGTTTTTT.

The rearrangement uses TRBV6-5 and TRBJ2-7; 10 bases align to TRBD2. Looked up from germline, CDR1 is MNHEY and CDR2 is SVGAGI. The CDR3 covers 15 residues. J lost 6 bases, V lost 0 bases, and 5 bases had no gene match. CDR3 sequence: CASSYSLAGVGEQYF. Written as DNA, the CDR3 is TGTGCCAGCAGTTACTCCCTAGCGGGAGTTGGCGAGCAGTACTTC.

In this sample, this clone turned up once. CDR3 in DNA: TGTGCCAGCAGCATCTGGACGGACAGACTCTCTGGAAACACCATATATTTT. It specifies CASSIWTDRLSGNTIYF. This chain uses TRBV7-9 with TRBJ1-3; the D gene is possibly TRBD1 (6 bases). V was shortened by 5 bases and J by 0 bases, with 17 bases between the two germline ends. There are 17 residues in the CDR3. The germline V gene encodes CDR1 SEHNR and CDR2 FQNEAQ (reference sequence).

The genes are TRBV28 and TRBJ1-5, with D possibly being TRBD1 (5 bases). The germline V gene has CDR1 MDHEN and CDR2 SYDVKM. The length of the CDR3 is 15 residues. Trimming pared 2 bases from V and 5 bases from J, leaving 13 bases between. CDR3 region: CASSLAGAGDQPQHF. DNA for the CDR3: TGTGCCAGCAGTTTAGCTGGGGCAGGAGATCAGCCCCAGCATTTT.

A note on this clone: Compared with germline, one end of the junction differs, possibly owing to a read error. The identical CDR3 is also encoded by other nucleotide sequences in the sample. The gene calls are TRBV28 and TRBJ2-7; maybe TRBD2 (5 bases). This CDR3 comprises 12 residues. CDR1 MDHEN and CDR2 SYDVKM come from the germline V gene. CDR3 residues: CAAVGVSYEQYF. CDR3 sequence (DNA): TGCGCCGCTGTGGGAGTATCCTACGAGCAGTACTTC.

The J gene is TRBJ2-1, the V gene TRBV5-6; 12 bases are a match to TRBD2. The germline gives CDR1 SGHDT, CDR2 YYEEEE. Trimming took 2 bases from V and 5 from J; bases not matched to a gene: 5. The CDR3 is 16 residues long. This CDR3 reads CASSFLTSGRDNEQFF. DNA of the CDR3: TGTGCCAGCAGCTTCCTGACTAGCGGGAGAGACAATGAGCAGTTCTTC.

The table lists this clone with a few counts. The chain carries TRBV16 and TRBJ2-7; D perhaps matches TRBD2 (5 bases). Germline values: CDR1 KGHSY, CDR2 FQNENV. The CDR3 extends over 14 amino acids. V lost 4 bases to trimming and J lost 6 bases, with 16 bases between them. CDR3 sequence: CASSLRAPGGEQYF. CDR3 sequence (DNA): TGTGCCAGCAGCCTGAGGGCGCCAGGAGGCGAGCAGTACTTC.